The sequence of this TCR beta chain was determined in a study of response to subunit inactivated influenza vaccine. One entry per CDR3 protein results from TCRdb running MiXCR on the RT-PCR reads. The data hold about 800,000 distinct CDR3 sequences, with 21% observed a single time. Per the germline V gene, CDR1 is DFQATT and CDR2 is SNEGSKA (reference sequence). The CDR3 spans 15 residues. V lost 3 bases and J 5 bases, leaving 17 bases between the germline ends. The specimen comprised PBMCs from blood, sampled less than 6 days after vaccination. The source of this sequence is a man in his fifties or sixties who received an inactivated influenza vaccine. V and J are TRBV20-1 and TRBJ2-1; no reliable D call. In DNA, the CDR3 is TGCAGTGCTAGTGCCCTTTTTGGCGTCCACAATGAGCAGTTCTTC. It encodes CSASALFGVHNEQFF.